This T cell receptor beta chain derives from a study of T cells in Graves' hyperthyroidism and ophthalmopathy. In the study overall: Sampling of peripheral blood happened at initial diagnosis, prior to any treatment.

Amplified TCR beta CDR3 regions derived from RNA transcripts. The primer set for the first-round RT-PCR of the TCR CDR3 was HTBI. TCRdb redid the calling of the multiplex PCR reads with MiXCR, one entry per CDR3 protein. This sample has fewer than 650,000 distinct CDR3 sequences; about 15% occur once, and the top ten carry 5.5% to 7.5%. Study-wide results and caveats: Blood also showed most of the thyroid clonotypes that were expanded above 0.001.

Germline V gives CDR1 DFQATT, CDR2 SNEGSKA (reference sequence). Trimming cost V 2 bases and J 1 base, with 18 bases left between them. The CDR3 is 17 amino acids. Uncontrolled infections, other autoimmune diseases, pregnancy or lactation led to exclusion of patients. It was at first hyperthyroidism diagnosis, before any ophthalmopathy symptoms, that the blood sample was taken. Worth noting for this clonotype: Its antigen remains unknown.

This receptor was taken from a woman in her 30s with Graves' hyperthyroidism that later progressed to Graves' ophthalmopathy. The chain joins TRBV20-1 to TRBJ2-1; perhaps TRBD1 as D (5 bases). The sequenced sample was blood. CDR3 sequence: CSARFTYGKGSYNEQFF. CDR3 bases: TGCAGTGCTAGATTCACTTATGGGAAGGGGTCCTACAATGAGCAGTTCTTC.